This T cell receptor beta chain was recovered during a study of blood T cells in healthy people across ages. Regarding the study as a whole: Per million T cells, TCR beta diversity dropped roughly linearly as age increased.

Primers used in a second PCR of roughly 6 to 12 cycles were a sample-barcoded 5' primer and a J-beta primer mix. Via MiXCR, TCRdb re-called the 5' RACE reads, giving one row per CDR3 protein. This sample has 1.4 million to 1.5 million distinct CDR3 sequences; 35% to 45% occur once, and the top ten carry 7.9%. This clonotype was seen ten or more times. Antigen: not known. The sample consisted of blood. This TCR derives from a woman under 30 in good health.

The CDR3 DNA is TGCAGCGTTGAGGACGACGCTGCCATCGACAATGAGCAGTTCTTC. Translation: CSVEDDAAIDNEQFF. The chain joins TRBV29-1 to TRBJ2-1; D gene uncertain. Trimming left V 3 bases short and J 5 bases short, with 17 bases between. CDR1 and CDR2 (germline): SQVTM, ANQGSEA. The CDR3 is 15 amino acids.